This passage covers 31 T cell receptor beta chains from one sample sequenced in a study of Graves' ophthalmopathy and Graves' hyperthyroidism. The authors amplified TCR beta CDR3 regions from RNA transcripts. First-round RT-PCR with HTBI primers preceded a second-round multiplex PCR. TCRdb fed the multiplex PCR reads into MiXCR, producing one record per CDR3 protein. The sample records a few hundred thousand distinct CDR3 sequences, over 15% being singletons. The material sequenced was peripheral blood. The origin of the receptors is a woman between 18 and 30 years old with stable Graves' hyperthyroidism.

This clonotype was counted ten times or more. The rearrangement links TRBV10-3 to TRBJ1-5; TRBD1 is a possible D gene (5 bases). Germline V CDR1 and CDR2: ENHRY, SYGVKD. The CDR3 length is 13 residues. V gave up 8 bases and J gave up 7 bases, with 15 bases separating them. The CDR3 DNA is TGTGCCATCTCCGGGGGAGGGGAGCAGCCCCAGCATTTT. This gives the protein CAISGGGEQPQHF.

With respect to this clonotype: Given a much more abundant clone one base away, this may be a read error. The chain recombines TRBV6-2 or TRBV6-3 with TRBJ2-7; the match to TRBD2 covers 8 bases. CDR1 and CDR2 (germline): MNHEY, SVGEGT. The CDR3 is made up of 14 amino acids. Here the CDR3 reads CASKGLGNVYEQCF. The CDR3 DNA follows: TGTGCCAGCAAGGGACTAGGGAACGTCTACGAGCAGTGCTTC.

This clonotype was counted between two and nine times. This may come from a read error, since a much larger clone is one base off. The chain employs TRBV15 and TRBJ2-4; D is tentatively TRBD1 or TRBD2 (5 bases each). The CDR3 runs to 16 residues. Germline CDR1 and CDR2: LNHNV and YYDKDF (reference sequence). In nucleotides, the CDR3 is TGTGCCACCACCCGCCTTGAGGTGGAGGACAAAAACATTAAGTACTTC. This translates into CATTRLEVEDKNIKYF.

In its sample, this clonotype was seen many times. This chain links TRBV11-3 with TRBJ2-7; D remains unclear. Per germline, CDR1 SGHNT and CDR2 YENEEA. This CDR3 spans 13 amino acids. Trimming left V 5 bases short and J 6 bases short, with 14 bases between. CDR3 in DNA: TGTGCCAGCAGCCCCGGTCCCACGGGCGAGCAGTACTTC. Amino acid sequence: CASSPGPTGEQYF.

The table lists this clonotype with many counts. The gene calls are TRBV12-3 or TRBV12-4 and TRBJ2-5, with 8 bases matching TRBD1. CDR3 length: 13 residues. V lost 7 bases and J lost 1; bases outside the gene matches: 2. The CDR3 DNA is TGTGCCAGCAAAACAGGGGGCCAAGAGACCCAGTACTTC. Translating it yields CASKTGGQETQYF.

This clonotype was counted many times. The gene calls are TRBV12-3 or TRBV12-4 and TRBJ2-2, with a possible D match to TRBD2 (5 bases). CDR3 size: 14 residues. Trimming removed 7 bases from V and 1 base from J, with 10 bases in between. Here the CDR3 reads CASTHAGNTGELFF. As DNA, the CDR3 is TGTGCCAGCACCCACGCGGGGAACACCGGGGAGCTGTTTTTT.

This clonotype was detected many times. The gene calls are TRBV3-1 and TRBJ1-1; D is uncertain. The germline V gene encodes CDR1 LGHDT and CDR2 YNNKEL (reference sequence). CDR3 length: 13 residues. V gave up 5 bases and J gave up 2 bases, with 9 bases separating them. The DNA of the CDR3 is TGTGCCAGCAGCGTCGTCGCTAACACTGAAGCTTTCTTT. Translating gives CASSVVANTEAFF.

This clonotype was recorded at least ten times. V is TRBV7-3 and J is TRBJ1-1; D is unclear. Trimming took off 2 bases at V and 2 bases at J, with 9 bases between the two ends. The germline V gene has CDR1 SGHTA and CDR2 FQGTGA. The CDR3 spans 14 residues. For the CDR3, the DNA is TGTGCCAGCAGCTTAGGAGTGAGAAACACTGAAGCTTTCTTT. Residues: CASSLGVRNTEAFF.

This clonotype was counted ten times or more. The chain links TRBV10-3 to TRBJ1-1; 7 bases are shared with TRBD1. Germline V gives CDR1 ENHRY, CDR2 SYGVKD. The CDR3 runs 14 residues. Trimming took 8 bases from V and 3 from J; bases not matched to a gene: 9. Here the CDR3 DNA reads TGTGCCATCGGGAGGGGGCTAGGGGACACTGAAGCTTTCTTT. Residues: CAIGRGLGDTEAFF.

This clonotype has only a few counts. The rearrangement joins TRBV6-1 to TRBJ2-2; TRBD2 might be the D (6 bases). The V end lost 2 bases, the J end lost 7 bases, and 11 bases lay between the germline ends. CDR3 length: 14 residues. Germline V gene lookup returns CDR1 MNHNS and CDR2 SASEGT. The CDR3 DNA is TGTGCCAGCAGTGAATTGGGGGAGGTCGGGGAGCTGTTTTTT. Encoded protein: CASSELGEVGELFF.

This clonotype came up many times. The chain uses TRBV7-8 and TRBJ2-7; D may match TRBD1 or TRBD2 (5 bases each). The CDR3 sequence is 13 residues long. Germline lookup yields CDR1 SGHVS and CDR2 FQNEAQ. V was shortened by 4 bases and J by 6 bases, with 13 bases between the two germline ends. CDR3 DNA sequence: TGTGCCAGCAGCTCCAGGCCAGGGACCGAGCAGTACTTC. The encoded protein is CASSSRPGTEQYF.

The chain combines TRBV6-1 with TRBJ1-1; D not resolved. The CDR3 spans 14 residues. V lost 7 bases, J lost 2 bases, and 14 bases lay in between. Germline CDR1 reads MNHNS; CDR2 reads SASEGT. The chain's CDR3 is CASNLYKVNTEAFF. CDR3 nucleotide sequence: TGTGCCAGCAATCTATACAAGGTTAACACTGAAGCTTTCTTT.

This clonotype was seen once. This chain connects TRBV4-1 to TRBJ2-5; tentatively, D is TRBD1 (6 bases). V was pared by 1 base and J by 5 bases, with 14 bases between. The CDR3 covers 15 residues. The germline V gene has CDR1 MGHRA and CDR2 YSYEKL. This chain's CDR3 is CASSQGSRGMETQYF. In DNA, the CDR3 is TGCGCCAGCAGCCAAGGCTCCAGGGGCATGGAGACCCAGTACTTC.

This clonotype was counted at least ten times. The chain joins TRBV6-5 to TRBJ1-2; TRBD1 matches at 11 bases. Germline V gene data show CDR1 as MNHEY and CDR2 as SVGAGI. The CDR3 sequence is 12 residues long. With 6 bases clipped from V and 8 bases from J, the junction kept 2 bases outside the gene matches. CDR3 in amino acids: CASSGTGGGYTF. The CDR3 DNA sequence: TGTGCCAGCAGCGGGACAGGGGGAGGCTACACCTTC.

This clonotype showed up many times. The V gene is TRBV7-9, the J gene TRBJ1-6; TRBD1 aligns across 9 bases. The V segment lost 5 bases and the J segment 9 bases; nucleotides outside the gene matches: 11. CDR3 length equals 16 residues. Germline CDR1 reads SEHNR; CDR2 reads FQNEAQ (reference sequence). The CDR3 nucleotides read TGTGCCAGCAGCGTAGACAGGGGGGCGAAATTTTCACCCCTCCACTTT. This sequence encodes CASSVDRGAKFSPLHF.

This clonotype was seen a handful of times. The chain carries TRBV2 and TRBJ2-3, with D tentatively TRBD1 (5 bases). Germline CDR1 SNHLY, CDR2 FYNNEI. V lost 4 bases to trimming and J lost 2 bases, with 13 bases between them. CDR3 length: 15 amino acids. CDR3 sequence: CASSVAGAYTDTQYF. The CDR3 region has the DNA TGTGCCAGCAGTGTAGCTGGGGCCTACACAGATACGCAGTATTTT.

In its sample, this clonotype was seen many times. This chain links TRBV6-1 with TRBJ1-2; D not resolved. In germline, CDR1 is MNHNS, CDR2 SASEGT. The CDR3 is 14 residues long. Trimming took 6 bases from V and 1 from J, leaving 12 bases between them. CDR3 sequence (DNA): TGTGCCAGCAGGGCTTCGGCAAATAACTATGGCTACACCTTC. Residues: CASRASANNYGYTF.

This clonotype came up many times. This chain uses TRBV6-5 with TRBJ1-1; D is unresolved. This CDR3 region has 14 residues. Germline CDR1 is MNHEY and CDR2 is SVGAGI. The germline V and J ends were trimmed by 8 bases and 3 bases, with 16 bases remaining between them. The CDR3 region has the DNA TGTGCCAGCGGGAACAGCGAGGTGGACACTGAAGCTTTCTTT. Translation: CASGNSEVDTEAFF.

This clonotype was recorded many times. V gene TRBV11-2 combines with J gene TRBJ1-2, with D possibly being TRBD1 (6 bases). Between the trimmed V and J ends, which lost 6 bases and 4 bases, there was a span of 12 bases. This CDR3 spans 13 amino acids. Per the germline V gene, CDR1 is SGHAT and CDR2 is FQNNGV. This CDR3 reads CASSPQGTYGYTF. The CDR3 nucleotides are TGTGCCAGCAGTCCACAGGGCACCTATGGCTACACCTTC.

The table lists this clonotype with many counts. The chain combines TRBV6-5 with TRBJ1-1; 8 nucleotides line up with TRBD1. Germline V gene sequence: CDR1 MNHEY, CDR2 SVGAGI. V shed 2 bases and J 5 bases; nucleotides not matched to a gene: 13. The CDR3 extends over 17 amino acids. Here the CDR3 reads CASSYLRTGGTLTEAFF. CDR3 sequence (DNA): TGTGCCAGCAGTTACCTACGAACAGGGGGAACACTGACTGAAGCTTTCTTT.

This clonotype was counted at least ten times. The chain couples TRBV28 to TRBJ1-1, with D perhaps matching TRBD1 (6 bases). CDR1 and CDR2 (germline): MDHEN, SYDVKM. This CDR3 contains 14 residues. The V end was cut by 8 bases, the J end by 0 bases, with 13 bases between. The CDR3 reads CASQSGHMNTEAFF. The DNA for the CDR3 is TGTGCCAGCCAATCGGGACATATGAACACTGAAGCTTTCTTT.

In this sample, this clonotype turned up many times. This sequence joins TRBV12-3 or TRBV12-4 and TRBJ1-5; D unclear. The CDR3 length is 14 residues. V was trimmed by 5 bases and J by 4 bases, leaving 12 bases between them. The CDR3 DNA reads TGTGCCAGCAGTCCCAGTCACAGTAATCAGCCCCAGCATTTT. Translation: CASSPSHSNQPQHF.

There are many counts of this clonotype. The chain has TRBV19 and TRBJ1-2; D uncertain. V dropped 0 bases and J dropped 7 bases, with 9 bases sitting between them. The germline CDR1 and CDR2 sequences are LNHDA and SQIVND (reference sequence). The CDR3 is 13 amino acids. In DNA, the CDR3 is TGTGCCAGTAGTATAGACCTTGGACGTGGCTACACCTTC. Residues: CASSIDLGRGYTF.

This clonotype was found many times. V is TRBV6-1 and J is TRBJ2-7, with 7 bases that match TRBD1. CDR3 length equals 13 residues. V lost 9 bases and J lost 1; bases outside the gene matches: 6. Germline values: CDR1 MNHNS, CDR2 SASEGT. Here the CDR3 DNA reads TGTGCCAGTCGACAGGGCGTTTCCTACGAGCAGTACTTC. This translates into CASRQGVSYEQYF.

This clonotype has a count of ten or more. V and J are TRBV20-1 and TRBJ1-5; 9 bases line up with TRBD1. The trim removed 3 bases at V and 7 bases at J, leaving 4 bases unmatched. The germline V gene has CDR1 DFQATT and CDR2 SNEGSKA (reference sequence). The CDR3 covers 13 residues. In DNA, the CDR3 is TGCAGTGCTAGGCCGGGACAGGGCCAGCCCCAGCATTTT. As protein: CSARPGQGQPQHF.

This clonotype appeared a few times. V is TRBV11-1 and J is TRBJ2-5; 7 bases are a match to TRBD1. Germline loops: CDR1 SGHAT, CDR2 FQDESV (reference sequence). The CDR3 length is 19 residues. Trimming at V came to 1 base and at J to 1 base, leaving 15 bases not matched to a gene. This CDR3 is CASSLVGQLILEVQETQYF. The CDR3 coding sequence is TGTGCCAGCAGCTTAGTGGGACAGCTAATTCTAGAGGTCCAAGAGACCCAGTACTTC.

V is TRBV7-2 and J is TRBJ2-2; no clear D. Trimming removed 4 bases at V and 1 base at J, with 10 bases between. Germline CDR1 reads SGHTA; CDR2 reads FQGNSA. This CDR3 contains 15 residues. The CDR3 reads CASSSPWGNTGELFF. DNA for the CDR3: TGTGCCAGCAGCTCCCCCTGGGGGAACACCGGGGAGCTGTTTTTT.

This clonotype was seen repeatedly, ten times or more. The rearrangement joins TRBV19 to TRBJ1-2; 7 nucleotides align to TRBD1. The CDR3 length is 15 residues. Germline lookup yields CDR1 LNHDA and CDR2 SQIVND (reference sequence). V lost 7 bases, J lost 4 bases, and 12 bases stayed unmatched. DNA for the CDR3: TGTGCCAGTATACCCCAAGCAGGGGGAGGCTATGGCTACACCTTC. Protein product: CASIPQAGGGYGYTF.

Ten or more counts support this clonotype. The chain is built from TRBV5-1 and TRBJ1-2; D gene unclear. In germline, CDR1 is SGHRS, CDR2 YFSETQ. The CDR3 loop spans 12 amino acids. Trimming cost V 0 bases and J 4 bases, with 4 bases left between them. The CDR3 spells CASSLVGYGYTF. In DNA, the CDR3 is TGCGCCAGCAGCTTGGTCGGCTATGGCTACACCTTC.

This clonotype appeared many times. This chain's CDR3 is CASSPRQGRGTEAFF. DNA of the CDR3: TGTGCCAGCAGCCCTCGACAGGGGCGAGGGACTGAAGCTTTCTTT. This chain links TRBV7-9 with TRBJ1-1; 8 bases are shared with TRBD1. Germline assignment: CDR1 SEHNR and CDR2 FQNEAQ (reference sequence). The CDR3 covers 15 residues. The V segment lost 5 bases and the J segment 5 bases; nucleotides outside the gene matches: 10.

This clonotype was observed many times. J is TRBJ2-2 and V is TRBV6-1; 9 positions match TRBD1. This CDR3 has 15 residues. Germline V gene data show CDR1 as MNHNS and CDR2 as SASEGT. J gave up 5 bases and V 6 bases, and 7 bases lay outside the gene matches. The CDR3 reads CASSRDRELTGELFF. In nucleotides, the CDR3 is TGTGCCAGCAGCCGGGACAGGGAACTGACCGGGGAGCTGTTTTTT.